These 20 T cell receptor beta chains share one sample of origin, sequenced in a study of cytomegalovirus exposure and HLA in healthy donors. The PCR was carried out with 60 Vbeta primers and 13 Jbeta primers. Sequencing was performed with immunoSEQ multiplex PCR; in TCRdb, only in-frame clones are kept and a portion is missing. Among 150,000 to 200,000 clones listed, under 85% were seen once. Material for sequencing was PBMCs. The receptors here all came from a woman aged 30 to 39 in good health and CMV-seronegative.

The J gene is TRBJ1-6, the V gene TRBV10-3; D call uncertain. Deletions cut 10 bases from V and 8 bases from J, with 15 bases between. The germline V gene encodes CDR1 ENHRY and CDR2 SYGVKD. This CDR3 is 13 amino acids long. Here the CDR3 DNA reads TGTGCCACCAATTCTGAGAACGATTCACCCCTCCACTTT. Its translation: CATNSENDSPLHF.

The V and J genes are TRBV7-9 and TRBJ2-7; no reliable D call. Germline CDR1 is SEHNR and CDR2 is FQNEAQ (reference sequence). V was pared by 5 bases and J by 1 base, with 9 bases between. CDR3 length: 13 amino acids. CDR3 amino acids: CASSPPVSYEQYF. The CDR3, as DNA: TGTGCCAGCAGCCCCCCCGTTTCCTACGAGCAGTACTTC.

The genes are TRBV19 and TRBJ1-6; 9 bases line up with TRBD1. There are 14 residues in the CDR3. Germline trimming cut 5 bases from V and 8 bases from J; bases unmatched to any gene: 4. Germline-derived CDR1 and CDR2 are LNHDA and SQIVND (reference sequence). As DNA, the CDR3 is TGTGCCAGTAGTCCAGGACAGGGGTATTCACCCCTCCACTTT. It yields the protein CASSPGQGYSPLHF. Full variable domain (outside the CDR3, taken from reference TRBV19 and TRBJ1-6): DGGITQSPKYLFRKEGQNVTLSCEQNLNHDAMYWYRQDPGQGLRLIYYSQIVNDFQKGDIAEGYSVSREKKESFPLTVTSAQKNPTAFYLCASSPGQGYSPLHFGNGTRLTVT.

The V gene is TRBV27, the J gene TRBJ2-1, with 11 bases matching TRBD1. This CDR3 is 16 amino acids long. CDR1 is MNHEY and CDR2 is SMNVEV in the germline V gene (reference sequence). Germline trimming cut 3 bases from V and 7 bases from J; bases unmatched to any gene: 8. The CDR3 here is CASSFGQGAGGNEQFF. The CDR3 DNA follows: TGTGCCAGCAGTTTTGGACAGGGGGCGGGCGGAAATGAGCAGTTCTTC.

V is TRBV7-2 and J is TRBJ2-7; 10 bases fit TRBD2. The germline V gene has CDR1 SGHTA and CDR2 FQGNSA. This CDR3 comprises 14 residues. Trimming cost V 3 bases and J 5 bases; bases outside gene matches: 4. In DNA, the CDR3 is TGTGCCAGCAGCTTTGGGCTAGCGGGAGACGAGCAGTACTTC. This sequence encodes CASSFGLAGDEQYF.

This sequence joins TRBV19 and TRBJ2-2, with 11 nucleotides matching TRBD2. Germline lookup yields CDR1 LNHDA and CDR2 SQIVND (reference sequence). This CDR3 contains 19 residues. With 2 bases clipped from V and 0 bases from J, the junction kept 8 bases outside the gene matches. Here the CDR3 reads CASSILAGGLFANTGELFF. The DNA for the CDR3 is TGTGCCAGTAGTATACTAGCGGGAGGCCTTTTCGCGAACACCGGGGAGCTGTTTTTT. Full variable domain (remainder filled in from reference TRBV19 and TRBJ2-2): DGGITQSPKYLFRKEGQNVTLSCEQNLNHDAMYWYRQDPGQGLRLIYYSQIVNDFQKGDIAEGYSVSREKKESFPLTVTSAQKNPTAFYLCASSILAGGLFANTGELFFGEGSRLTVL.

About this clone itself: A read error may produce the germline difference seen at one junction end. The CDR3 DNA sequence: TGTGCCAGCAGCTTGAGGTATCTGGGGCTCTCCTTC. Its protein is CASSLRYLGLSF. The chain has TRBV5-8 and TRBJ1-2, with a tentative D call TRBD1 (5 bases). The germline V gene has CDR1 SGHTS and CDR2 YDEGEE. The CDR3 sequence is 12 residues long.

J is TRBJ1-6 and V is TRBV30, with 9 positions matching TRBD1. CDR3 size: 18 residues. The germline V gene has CDR1 GTSNPN and CDR2 SVGIG (reference sequence). The J segment lost 0 bases and the V segment lost 0 bases, leaving 6 bases of the junction unmatched. The CDR3 bases are TGTGCCTGGAGTGTTGAACAGGGGGCAGCCTCCTATAATTCACCCCTCCACTTT. Amino acids: CAWSVEQGAASYNSPLHF.

This clone was seen a few times. This chain uses TRBV30 with TRBJ1-4; D is perhaps TRBD1 (5 bases). Germline CDR1 and CDR2: GTSNPN and SVGIG (reference sequence). With 4 bases removed from V and 8 bases from J, the gap between germline ends came to 14 bases. The CDR3 spans 13 residues. DNA for the CDR3: TGTGCCTGGAAACGAGGCCAGGGAGAAAAACTGTTTTTT. It translates to CAWKRGQGEKLFF.

The V call is TRBV9, the J call TRBJ2-1; unclear D gene. Germline CDR1 and CDR2: SGDLS and YYNGEE. With 1 base removed from V and 6 bases from J, the gap between germline ends came to 14 bases. CDR3 length: 15 residues. The CDR3 DNA is TGTGCCAGCAGCGTAAATCCAACTACGGGCAATGAGCAGTTCTTC. Protein: CASSVNPTTGNEQFF.

As DNA, the CDR3 is TGTGCCAGTGGAAGGGAGGGAGCTTTCTTT. Protein: CASGREGAFF. This rearrangement joins TRBV19 to TRBJ1-1; D gene uncertain. The CDR3 spans 10 residues. CDR1 and CDR2 from the germline V gene are LNHDA and SQIVND (reference sequence). V lost 8 bases, J lost 10 bases, and 11 bases lay in between.

The chain uses TRBV10-2 and TRBJ2-7; a possible D gene is TRBD1 (5 bases). Trimming left V 4 bases short and J 3 bases short, with 10 bases between. Germline V lookup: CDR1 WSHSY, CDR2 SAAADI. The CDR3 extends over 13 amino acids. The CDR3 coding sequence is TGCGCCAGCAGTGTAGGACAAATCTACGAGCAGTACTTC. Translated, it gives CASSVGQIYEQYF.

The chain is built from TRBV30 and TRBJ1-1, with D hard to call. The CDR3 totals 14 residues. Germline V lookup: CDR1 GTSNPN, CDR2 SVGIG (reference sequence). V was cut by 4 bases and J by 1 base, with 13 bases left in between. In DNA, the CDR3 is TGTGCCTGGACAGGAGGACCGCGGAACACTGAAGCTTTCTTT. This encodes CAWTGGPRNTEAFF.

The chain is built from TRBV27 and TRBJ1-2; D gene uncertain. Looked up from germline, CDR1 is MNHEY and CDR2 is SMNVEV (reference sequence). This CDR3 comprises 15 residues. The V and J ends lost 5 bases and 4 bases respectively, with 17 bases between them. Here the CDR3 DNA reads TGTGCCAGCAGTCCACAACGGGTGGGGAGCTATGGCTACACCTTC. Encoded protein: CASSPQRVGSYGYTF.

The V gene is TRBV5-5, the J gene TRBJ1-1; possibly TRBD1 for D (6 bases). The CDR3 sequence is 13 residues long. V lost 0 bases to trimming and J lost 8 bases, with 11 bases between them. Per germline, CDR1 SGHKS and CDR2 YYEKEE (reference sequence). This chain's CDR3 is CASSLDRVPEAFF. CDR3 DNA sequence: TGTGCCAGCAGCTTGGACAGGGTACCCGAAGCTTTCTTT. The complete variable domain, with remaining parts taken from reference TRBV5-5 and TRBJ1-1, reads DAGVTQSPTHLIKTRGQQVTLRCSPISGHKSVSWYQQVLGQGPQFIFQYYEKEERGRGNFPDRFSARQFPNYSSELNVNALLLGDSALYLCASSLDRVPEAFFGQGTRLTVV.

This clone turned up a few times. The chain couples TRBV29-1 to TRBJ1-2, with 9 positions matching TRBD1. Germline-derived CDR1 and CDR2 are SQVTM and ANQGSEA. This CDR3 is 14 amino acids long. V lost 3 bases, J lost 6 bases, and 8 bases stayed unmatched. As DNA, the CDR3 is TGCAGCGTTGAGCACAGGGGGCGATGGGATGGCTACACCTTC. Its translation is CSVEHRGRWDGYTF.

The rearrangement uses TRBV5-1 and TRBJ2-7; D is perhaps TRBD2 (6 bases). Germline CDR1 SGHRS, CDR2 YFSETQ. Trimming shortened V by 5 bases and J by 0 bases, and 12 bases separated the two germline ends. The CDR3 runs to 14 residues. The CDR3 DNA reads as TGCGCCAGCAGAGGGATGGAGGGCTCCTACGAGCAGTACTTC. This encodes CASRGMEGSYEQYF. The full variable domain, with the rest looked up from reference TRBV5-1 and TRBJ2-7, is KAGVTQTPRYLIKTRGQQVTLSCSPISGHRSVSWYQQTPGQGLQFLFEYFSETQRNKGNFPGRFSGRQFSNSRSEMNVSTLELGDSALYLCASRGMEGSYEQYFGPGTRLTVT.

The V and J genes are TRBV2 and TRBJ2-1; 7 bases match TRBD2. The CDR3 is 16 amino acids. CDR1 SNHLY and CDR2 FYNNEI come from the germline V gene. Trimming cost V 6 bases and J 2 bases; bases outside gene matches: 10. This CDR3 is CASRDLGREPYNEQFF. DNA for the CDR3: TGTGCCAGCAGAGACTTGGGGAGGGAACCCTACAATGAGCAGTTCTTC.

The V gene is TRBV15, the J gene TRBJ2-1, with no clear D. The V and J ends lost 0 bases and 0 bases respectively, with 6 bases between them. CDR3 length equals 15 residues. The germline V gene encodes CDR1 LNHNV and CDR2 YYDKDF (reference sequence). The CDR3 DNA reads as TGTGCCACCAGCAGAGAGGCAGTCTCCTACAATGAGCAGTTCTTC. Residues: CATSREAVSYNEQFF.

In its sample, this clone was seen a few times. V gene TRBV4-1 combines with J gene TRBJ2-7; the D is unclear. Trimming shortened V by 4 bases and J by 2 bases, and 9 bases separated the two germline ends. The length of the CDR3 is 13 residues. The germline V gene encodes CDR1 MGHRA and CDR2 YSYEKL. The DNA of the CDR3 is TGCGCCAGCAGCCTTGCGGATACCTACGAGCAGTACTTC. Translated, it gives CASSLADTYEQYF.